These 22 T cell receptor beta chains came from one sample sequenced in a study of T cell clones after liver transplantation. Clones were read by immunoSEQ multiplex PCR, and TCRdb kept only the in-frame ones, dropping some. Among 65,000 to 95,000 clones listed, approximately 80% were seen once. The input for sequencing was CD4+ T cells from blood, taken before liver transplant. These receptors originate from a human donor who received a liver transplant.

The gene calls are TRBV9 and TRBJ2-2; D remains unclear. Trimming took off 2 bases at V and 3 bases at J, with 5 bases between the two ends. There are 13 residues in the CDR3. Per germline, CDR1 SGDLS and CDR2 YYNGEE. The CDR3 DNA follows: TGTGCCAGCAGCGTCCTCTACACCGGGGAGCTGTTTTTT. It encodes CASSVLYTGELFF.

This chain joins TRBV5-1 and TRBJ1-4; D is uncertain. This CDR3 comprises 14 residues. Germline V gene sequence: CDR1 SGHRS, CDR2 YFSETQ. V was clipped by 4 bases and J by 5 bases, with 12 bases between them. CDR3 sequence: CASSRLQFNEKLFF. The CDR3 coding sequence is TGCGCCAGCAGCCGGCTCCAGTTCAATGAAAAACTGTTTTTT.

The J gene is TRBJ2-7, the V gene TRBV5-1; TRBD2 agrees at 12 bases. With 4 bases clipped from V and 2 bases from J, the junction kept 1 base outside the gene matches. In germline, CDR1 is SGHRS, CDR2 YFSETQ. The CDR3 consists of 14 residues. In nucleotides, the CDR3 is TGCGCCAGCAGCACTAGCGGGAGGACCTACGAGCAGTACTTC. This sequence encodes CASSTSGRTYEQYF.

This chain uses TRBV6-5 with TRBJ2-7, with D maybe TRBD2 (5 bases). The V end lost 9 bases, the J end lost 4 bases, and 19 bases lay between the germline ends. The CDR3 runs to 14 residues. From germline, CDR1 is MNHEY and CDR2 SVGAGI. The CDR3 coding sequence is TGTGCCAGTCGACTATCGCTCCTCGGTTACGAGCAGTACTTC. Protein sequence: CASRLSLLGYEQYF.

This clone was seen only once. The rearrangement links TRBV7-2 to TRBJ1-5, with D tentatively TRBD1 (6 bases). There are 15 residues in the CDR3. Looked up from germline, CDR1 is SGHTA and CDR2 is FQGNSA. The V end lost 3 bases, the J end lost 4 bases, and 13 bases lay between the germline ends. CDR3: CASSLWGAANQPQHF. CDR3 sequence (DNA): TGTGCCAGCAGCTTGTGGGGGGCGGCGAATCAGCCCCAGCATTTT.

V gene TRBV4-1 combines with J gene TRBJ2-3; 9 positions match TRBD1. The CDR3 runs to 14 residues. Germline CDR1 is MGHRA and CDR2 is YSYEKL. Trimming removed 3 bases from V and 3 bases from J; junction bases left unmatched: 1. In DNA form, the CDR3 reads TGCGCCAGCAGCCAGGGGACAGGGACAGATACGCAGTATTTT. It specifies CASSQGTGTDTQYF.

CDR3 loop: CASSSSGTSGSRTQYF. CDR3 bases: TGTGCCAGCAGCTCCTCCGGGACTAGCGGGAGTCGGACCCAGTACTTC. The genes are TRBV7-2 and TRBJ2-5; TRBD2 matches 14 bases. After removal of 4 bases from V and 7 bases from J, the junction contained 8 bases not matched to a gene. This CDR3 has 16 amino acids. Looked up from germline, CDR1 is SGHTA and CDR2 is FQGNSA.

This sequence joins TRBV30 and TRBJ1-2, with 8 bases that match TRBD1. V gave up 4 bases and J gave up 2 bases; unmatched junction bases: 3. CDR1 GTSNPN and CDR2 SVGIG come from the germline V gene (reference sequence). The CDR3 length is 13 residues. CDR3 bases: TGTGCCTGGACTCAGGGGGCAAACTATGGCTACACCTTC. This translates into CAWTQGANYGYTF.

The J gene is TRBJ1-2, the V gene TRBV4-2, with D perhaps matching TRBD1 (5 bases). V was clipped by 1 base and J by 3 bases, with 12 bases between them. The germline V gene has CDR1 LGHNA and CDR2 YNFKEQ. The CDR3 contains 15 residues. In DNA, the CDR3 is TGTGCCAGCAGCCAAGTGGGCAGGGTAGACTATGGCTACACCTTC. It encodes CASSQVGRVDYGYTF.

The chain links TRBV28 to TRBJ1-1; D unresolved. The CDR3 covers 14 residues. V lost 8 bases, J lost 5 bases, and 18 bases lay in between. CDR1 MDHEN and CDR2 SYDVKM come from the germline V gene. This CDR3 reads CASWGPTYGTEAFF. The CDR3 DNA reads TGTGCCAGCTGGGGTCCCACCTATGGTACTGAAGCTTTCTTT.

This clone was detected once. The CDR3 DNA reads TGTGCCAGCAGACACCGGGACACACTTAACTATGGCTACACCTTC. This sequence encodes CASRHRDTLNYGYTF. The V call is TRBV2, the J call TRBJ1-2, with TRBD1 as a possible D gene (6 bases). The CDR3 has 15 amino acids. Looked up from germline, CDR1 is SNHLY and CDR2 is FYNNEI. The ends were cut back, 6 bases at V and 1 base at J, with 15 bases in the middle.

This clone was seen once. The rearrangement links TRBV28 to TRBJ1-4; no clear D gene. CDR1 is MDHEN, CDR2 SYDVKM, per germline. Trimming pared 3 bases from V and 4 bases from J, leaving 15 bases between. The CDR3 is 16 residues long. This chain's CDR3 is CASSFPDGRLNEKLFF. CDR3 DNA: TGTGCCAGCAGTTTCCCGGACGGAAGACTTAATGAAAAACTGTTTTTT.

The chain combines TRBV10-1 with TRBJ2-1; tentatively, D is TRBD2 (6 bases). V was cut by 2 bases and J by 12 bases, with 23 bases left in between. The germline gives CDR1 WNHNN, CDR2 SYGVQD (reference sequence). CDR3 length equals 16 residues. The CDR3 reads CASSEQGSRDSDGQFF. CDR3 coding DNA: TGCGCCAGCAGTGAGCAAGGTTCTCGGGACTCCGATGGGCAGTTCTTC.

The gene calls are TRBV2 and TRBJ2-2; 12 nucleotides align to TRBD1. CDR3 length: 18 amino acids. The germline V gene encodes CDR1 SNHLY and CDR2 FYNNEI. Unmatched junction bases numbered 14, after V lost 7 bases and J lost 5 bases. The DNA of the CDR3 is TGTGCCAGCAACTTAGGGACAGGGGGCATTGTTTTGACCGGGGAGCTGTTTTTT. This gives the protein CASNLGTGGIVLTGELFF.

The DNA for the CDR3 is TGTGCCAGCAGCCCCCAGGACTTGTACAATGAGCAGTTCTTC. This sequence encodes CASSPQDLYNEQFF. The chain is built from TRBV7-9 and TRBJ2-1, with D perhaps matching TRBD2 (5 bases). Trimming stripped 5 bases from V and 4 bases from J, with 12 bases between. The CDR3 length is 14 residues. Germline-derived CDR1 and CDR2 are SEHNR and FQNEAQ (reference sequence).

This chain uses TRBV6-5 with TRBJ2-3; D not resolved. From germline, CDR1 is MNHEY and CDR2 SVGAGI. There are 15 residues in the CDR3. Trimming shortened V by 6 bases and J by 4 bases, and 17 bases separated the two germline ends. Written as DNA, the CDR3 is TGTGCCAGCAGCCCTCTTTTGGAGATCGCAGATACGCAGTATTTT. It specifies CASSPLLEIADTQYF.

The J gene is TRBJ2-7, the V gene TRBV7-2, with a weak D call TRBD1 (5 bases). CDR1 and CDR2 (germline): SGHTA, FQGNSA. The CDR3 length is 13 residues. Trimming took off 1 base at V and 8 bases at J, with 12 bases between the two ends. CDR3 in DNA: TGTGCCAGCAGCTTAGTCTTCCAGGGCAAGCAGTACTTC. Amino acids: CASSLVFQGKQYF.

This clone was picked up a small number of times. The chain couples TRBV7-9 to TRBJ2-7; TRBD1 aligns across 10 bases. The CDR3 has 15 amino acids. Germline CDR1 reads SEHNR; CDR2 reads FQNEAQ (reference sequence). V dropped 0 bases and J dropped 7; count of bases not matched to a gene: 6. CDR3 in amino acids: CASSLARQGAGEQYF. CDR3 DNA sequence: TGTGCCAGCAGCTTAGCGCGACAGGGGGCGGGGGAGCAGTACTTC.

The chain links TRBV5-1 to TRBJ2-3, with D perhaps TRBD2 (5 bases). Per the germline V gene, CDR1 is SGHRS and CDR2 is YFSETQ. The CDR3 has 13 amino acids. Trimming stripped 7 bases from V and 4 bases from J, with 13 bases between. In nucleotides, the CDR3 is TGCGCCAGCGTCCCCTCGGGGTCAGATACGCAGTATTTT. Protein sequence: CASVPSGSDTQYF.

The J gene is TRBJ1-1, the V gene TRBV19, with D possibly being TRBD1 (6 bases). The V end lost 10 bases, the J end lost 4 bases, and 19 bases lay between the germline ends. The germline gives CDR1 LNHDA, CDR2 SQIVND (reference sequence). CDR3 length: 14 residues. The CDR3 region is CATSVGGASTEAFF. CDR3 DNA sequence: TGTGCCACCAGTGTAGGGGGGGCCAGCACTGAAGCTTTCTTT. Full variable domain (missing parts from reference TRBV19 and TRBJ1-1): DGGITQSPKYLFRKEGQNVTLSCEQNLNHDAMYWYRQDPGQGLRLIYYSQIVNDFQKGDIAEGYSVSREKKESFPLTVTSAQKNPTAFYLCATSVGGASTEAFFGQGTRLTVV.

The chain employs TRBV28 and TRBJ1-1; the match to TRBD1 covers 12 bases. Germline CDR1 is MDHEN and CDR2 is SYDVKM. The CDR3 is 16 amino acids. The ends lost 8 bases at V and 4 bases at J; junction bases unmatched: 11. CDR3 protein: CASRDRDRGQTTEAFF. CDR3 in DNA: TGTGCCAGCCGCGACCGGGACAGGGGGCAGACCACTGAAGCTTTCTTT.

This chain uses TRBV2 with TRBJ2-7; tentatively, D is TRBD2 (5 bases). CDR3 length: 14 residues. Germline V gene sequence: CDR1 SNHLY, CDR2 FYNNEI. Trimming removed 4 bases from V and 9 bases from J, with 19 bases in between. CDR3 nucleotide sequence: TGTGCCAGCAGTGGACGGACTCGGACCCAAGGGCAGTACTTC. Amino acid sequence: CASSGRTRTQGQYF.